This TCR beta chain was retrieved from a study of T cell responses to AZD1222 COVID-19 vaccine. Using immunoSEQ multiplex PCR, the repertoire was profiled, and TCRdb retains in-frame clones only, with some absent. The table includes about 120,000 clones, about nine tenths detected once. This clone was found a few times. The specimen was peripheral blood, collected on day 0 of AZD1222 vaccination. The origin of this receptor is an adult in good health.

CDR3 amino acids: CASSEAASKGGYTF. Here the CDR3 DNA reads TGTGCCAGCAGTGAGGCGGCCTCAAAAGGTGGCTACACCTTC. This chain uses TRBV6-1 with TRBJ1-2; no clear D gene. The CDR3 is 14 amino acids. Trimming removed 3 bases at V and 7 bases at J, with 15 bases between. CDR1 is MNHNS, CDR2 SASEGT, per germline.